One and the same sample provided the 24 T cell receptor beta chains below, sequenced in a study of OX40 agonist ivuxolimab in advanced cancers. Here immunoSEQ multiplex PCR was the method, and the copy in TCRdb shows in-frame clones only, minus some. The sample comprises more than 25,000 clones, 65% to 90% of which are singletons, and approximately 31% rests with the top ten. The starting material was CD4+ or CD8+ T cells sorted from blood, obtained in a trial of the OX40 agonist ivuxolimab. These receptors originate from an adult with an advanced solid tumor such as melanoma, head and neck, liver or kidney cancer.

This clone turned up a few times. The sample carries other DNA sequences with the same CDR3. This rearrangement joins TRBV2 to TRBJ1-5; 7 bases are shared with TRBD1. Germline trimming cut 5 bases from V and 0 bases from J; bases unmatched to any gene: 4. The CDR3 extends over 15 amino acids. Germline CDR1 and CDR2: SNHLY and FYNNEI. CDR3 amino acids: CASSPTGYSNQPQHF. DNA of the CDR3: TGTGCCAGCAGTCCGACAGGGTATAGCAATCAGCCCCAGCATTTT.

The J gene is TRBJ2-7, the V gene TRBV5-1, with 9 positions matching TRBD2. Germline trimming cut 4 bases from V and 3 bases from J; bases unmatched to any gene: 2. CDR1 SGHRS and CDR2 YFSETQ come from the germline V gene. CDR3 length equals 13 residues. CDR3 sequence: CASSPRGGYEQYF. Written as DNA, the CDR3 is TGCGCCAGCAGCCCGCGGGGGGGCTACGAGCAGTACTTC.

J is TRBJ2-5 and V is TRBV11-3, with a weak D call TRBD1 (5 bases). This CDR3 is built from 14 residues. V was trimmed by 1 base and J by 2 bases, leaving 8 bases between them. Germline-derived CDR1 and CDR2 are SGHNT and YENEEA. The CDR3 spells CASSLGTLQETQYF. In DNA form, the CDR3 reads TGTGCCAGCAGCTTAGGGACACTACAAGAGACCCAGTACTTC. The full variable domain, completed using reference TRBV11-3 and TRBJ2-5, is EAGVVQSPRYKIIEKKQPVAFWCNPISGHNTLYWYLQNLGQGPELLIRYENEEAVDDSQLPKDRFSAERLKGVDSTLKIQPAELGDSAVYLCASSLGTLQETQYFGPGTRLLVL.

The rearrangement links TRBV6-1 to TRBJ2-1; 7 positions match TRBD2. This CDR3 region has 13 residues. Germline CDR1 reads MNHNS; CDR2 reads SASEGT. The CDR3 nucleotides are TGTGCGACCGGGCTAGCGGACTACAATGAGCAGTTCTTC. Translation: CATGLADYNEQFF.

The chain carries TRBV10-3 and TRBJ2-3; D ambiguous. The V end was cut by 3 bases, the J end by 2 bases, with 15 bases between. Looked up from germline, CDR1 is ENHRY and CDR2 is SYGVKD. The CDR3 consists of 16 residues. The CDR3 region is CAISETDISPTDTQYF. The CDR3 nucleotides are TGTGCCATCAGTGAAACCGACATTTCTCCCACAGATACGCAGTATTTT.

The chain recombines TRBV7-6 with TRBJ2-7, with TRBD2 matching over 11 bases. The CDR3 is 15 amino acids. Germline lookup yields CDR1 SGHVS and CDR2 FNYEAQ. Trimming at V came to 5 bases and at J to 3 bases, leaving 6 bases not matched to a gene. Here the CDR3 DNA reads TGTGCCAGCAGCCCGGGGACTAGCGGTCTCTACGAGCAGTACTTC. It encodes CASSPGTSGLYEQYF.

CDR3 protein: CASSLDRGLNTEAFF. Here the CDR3 DNA reads TGTGCCAGCAGCCTTGACCGGGGGTTAAACACTGAAGCTTTCTTT. The gene calls are TRBV28 and TRBJ1-1; D might be TRBD1 (5 bases). The V end lost 6 bases, the J end lost 2 bases, and 16 bases lay between the germline ends. CDR3 length equals 15 residues. CDR1 is MDHEN and CDR2 is SYDVKM in the germline V gene. The full variable domain, completed using reference TRBV28 and TRBJ1-1, is DVKVTQSSRYLVKRTGEKVFLECVQDMDHENMFWYRQDPGLGLRLIYFSYDVKMKEKGDIPEGYSVSREKKERFSLILESASTNQTSMYLCASSLDRGLNTEAFFGQGTRLTVV.

This chain links TRBV11-2 with TRBJ1-1; D is perhaps TRBD1 (6 bases). Germline CDR1 and CDR2: SGHAT and FQNNGV. The CDR3 is 14 residues long. The V end was cut by 5 bases, the J end by 2 bases, with 12 bases between. Written as DNA, the CDR3 is TGTGCCAGCAGCCAACGGACAGCTAACACTGAAGCTTTCTTT. Its translation is CASSQRTANTEAFF. Combining the CDR3 with reference TRBV11-2 and TRBJ1-1 gives the whole variable domain EAGVAQSPRYKIIEKRQSVAFWCNPISGHATLYWYQQILGQGPKLLIQFQNNGVVDDSQLPKDRFSAERLKGVDSTLKIQPAKLEDSAVYLCASSQRTANTEAFFGQGTRLTVV.

The CDR3 is CASSYQISNTEAFF. As DNA, the CDR3 is TGTGCCAGCAGCTATCAGATATCAAACACTGAAGCTTTCTTT. This rearrangement joins TRBV13 to TRBJ1-1; D gene unclear. CDR1 is PRHDT and CDR2 is FYEKMQ in the germline V gene (reference sequence). Trimming stripped 4 bases from V and 2 bases from J, with 11 bases between. This CDR3 region has 14 residues.

This sequence joins TRBV4-1 and TRBJ2-1, with 9 bases aligning to TRBD2. CDR1 MGHRA and CDR2 YSYEKL come from the germline V gene. With V trimmed by 3 bases and J by 7 bases, 10 bases remained unmatched. CDR3 length: 16 amino acids. The CDR3 reads CASSHPEAAGGNEQFF. The CDR3 coding sequence is TGCGCCAGCAGCCACCCTGAGGCTGCGGGGGGGAATGAGCAGTTCTTC.

The CDR3 protein is CASRPGTLDSRGLYEQYF. CDR3 bases: TGTGCCAGTAGGCCCGGGACTCTGGATAGTAGGGGTCTCTACGAGCAGTACTTC. V gene TRBV19 combines with J gene TRBJ2-7; weak D call: TRBD2 (6 bases). There are 18 residues in the CDR3. CDR1 and CDR2 (germline): LNHDA, SQIVND (reference sequence). The V end lost 6 bases, the J end lost 3 bases, and 27 bases lay between the germline ends.

V usage is TRBV4-1 and J usage is TRBJ1-1, with D possibly matching TRBD1 (5 bases). The CDR3 runs 17 residues. Trimming pared 1 base from V and 3 bases from J, leaving 18 bases between. Germline V gene lookup returns CDR1 MGHRA and CDR2 YSYEKL. The DNA for the CDR3 is TGCGCCAGCAGCCAAGTTTTACGACCACAGGAGTACACTGAAGCTTTCTTT. Protein sequence: CASSQVLRPQEYTEAFF.

This clone has just a few counts. V gene TRBV2 combines with J gene TRBJ1-5; D not certain. Trimming removed 6 bases at V and 0 bases at J, with 6 bases between. Germline CDR1 is SNHLY and CDR2 is FYNNEI. The CDR3 is 13 amino acids. The CDR3 DNA reads as TGTGCCAGCAGCCCCAATAGCAATCAGCCCCAGCATTTT. As protein: CASSPNSNQPQHF. Full variable domain (rest looked up from reference TRBV2 and TRBJ1-5): EPEVTQTPSHQVTQMGQEVILRCVPISNHLYFYWYRQILGQKVEFLVSFYNNEISEKSEIFDDQFSVERPDGSNFTLKIRSTKLEDSAMYFCASSPNSNQPQHFGDGTRLSIL.

Regarding this clone: The same CDR3 can be traced to other DNA sequences in this sample. The rearrangement joins TRBV7-9 to TRBJ2-1; 12 bases are shared with TRBD2. Germline values: CDR1 SEHNR, CDR2 FQNEAQ (reference sequence). Unmatched junction bases numbered 2, after V lost 4 bases and J lost 7 bases. The CDR3 sequence is 14 residues long. CDR3 region: CASSSGTSGNEQFF. The CDR3 DNA sequence: TGTGCCAGCAGCTCCGGGACTAGCGGGAATGAGCAGTTCTTC.

The V and J genes are TRBV28 and TRBJ1-1, with D perhaps TRBD1 (6 bases). This CDR3 contains 13 residues. The germline gives CDR1 MDHEN, CDR2 SYDVKM. The ends were cut back, 3 bases at V and 3 bases at J, with 8 bases in the middle. This CDR3 is CASSFRTDTEAFF. As DNA, the CDR3 is TGTGCCAGCAGTTTCCGGACAGACACTGAAGCTTTCTTT.

This chain connects TRBV5-1 to TRBJ2-2; TRBD2 agrees at 8 bases. V trimming: 3 bases; J trimming: 3 bases; junction bases outside the gene matches: 16. CDR3 length: 19 amino acids. Germline V gives CDR1 SGHRS, CDR2 YFSETQ. As DNA, the CDR3 is TGCGCCAGCAGCTCCTCGGGGAGCGGGAGAAGATTTCACACCGGGGAGCTGTTTTTT. It encodes CASSSSGSGRRFHTGELFF.

The V call is TRBV7-3, the J call TRBJ1-1; 8 positions match TRBD1. V lost 4 bases, J lost 1 base, and 2 bases stayed unmatched. The CDR3 covers 14 residues. Germline lookup yields CDR1 SGHTA and CDR2 FQGTGA. The CDR3 here is CASSSGTGNTEAFF. As DNA, the CDR3 is TGTGCCAGCAGCTCCGGGACAGGGAACACTGAAGCTTTCTTT.

This sequence joins TRBV18 and TRBJ1-2; TRBD1 matches at 12 bases. With V trimmed by 1 base and J by 7 bases, 4 bases remained unmatched. Germline V gives CDR1 KGHSH, CDR2 LQKENI. CDR3 length: 15 amino acids. Here the CDR3 DNA reads TGTGCCAGCTCACCACTGGGACAGGGGGCTGGTGGCTACACCTTC. This gives the protein CASSPLGQGAGGYTF.

In the case of this clone: This specimen includes other DNA sequences encoding the same CDR3. This chain links TRBV7-2 with TRBJ2-7, with a possible D match to TRBD1 (6 bases). Trimming stripped 5 bases from V and 2 bases from J, with 22 bases between. This CDR3 region has 17 residues. Looked up from germline, CDR1 is SGHTA and CDR2 is FQGNSA. The DNA for the CDR3 is TGTGCCAGCAGCCAACCCCTGGACAGACCGGGCGCCTACGAGCAGTACTTC. Protein sequence: CASSQPLDRPGAYEQYF.

This clone is medium-sized in the sample. The chain uses TRBV7-9 and TRBJ2-7; a possible D gene is TRBD1 (5 bases). Trimming shortened V by 5 bases and J by 6 bases, and 11 bases separated the two germline ends. The CDR3 has 12 residues. CDR1 and CDR2 (germline): SEHNR, FQNEAQ (reference sequence). CDR3 amino acids: CASSLQGSEQYF. CDR3 coding DNA: TGTGCCAGCAGCCTTCAGGGAAGCGAGCAGTACTTC. Supplemented by reference TRBV7-9 and TRBJ2-7, the full variable domain reads DTGVSQNPRHKITKRGQNVTFRCDPISEHNRLYWYRQTLGQGPEFLTYFQNEAQLEKSRLLSDRFSAERPKGSFSTLEIQRTEQGDSAMYLCASSLQGSEQYFGPGTRLTVT.

The gene calls are TRBV7-2 and TRBJ2-1; either TRBD1 or TRBD2 may supply D (5 bases each). Per the germline V gene, CDR1 is SGHTA and CDR2 is FQGNSA. The CDR3 covers 14 residues. V was shortened by 6 bases and J by 8 bases, with 17 bases between the two germline ends. The CDR3: CASRTDRGRDEQFF. CDR3 sequence (DNA): TGTGCCAGCAGAACAGACCGGGGACGAGATGAGCAGTTCTTC.

The chain combines TRBV2 with TRBJ2-4, with 13 bases matching TRBD2. The length of the CDR3 is 16 residues. The V and J ends lost 6 bases and 2 bases, in that order; junction bases with no gene match: 4. Germline loops: CDR1 SNHLY, CDR2 FYNNEI. The chain's CDR3 is CASRRTSGSTKNIQYF. Here the CDR3 DNA reads TGTGCCAGCAGGAGGACTAGCGGGAGTACCAAAAACATTCAGTACTTC.

This chain links TRBV6-5 with TRBJ1-2; possible D gene TRBD1, 6 bases. This CDR3 region has 12 residues. Per the germline V gene, CDR1 is MNHEY and CDR2 is SVGAGI. V was pared by 6 bases and J by 6 bases, with 11 bases between. In DNA form, the CDR3 reads TGTGCCAGCAGACAGGGTTCGGATGGCTACACCTTC. Its protein product is CASRQGSDGYTF.

This sequence joins TRBV9 and TRBJ2-1, with D unresolved. V shed 2 bases and J shed 1 base, with 4 bases lying between them. This CDR3 spans 13 amino acids. Germline CDR1 SGDLS, CDR2 YYNGEE. The CDR3 reads CASSVVSYNEQFF. The CDR3 DNA reads as TGTGCCAGCAGCGTGGTGTCCTACAATGAGCAGTTCTTC.